These T cell receptor beta chains were read from a single sample in a study of CD8 T cells in Susac syndrome. TCRdb analysed the immunoSEQ multiplex PCR reads with MiXCR anew, one entry per CDR3 protein. The sample records about 120,000 distinct CDR3 sequences, around 94% being singletons. The specimen was CD8+ T cells from PBMCs. Receptors originate from a human donor with Susac syndrome. CDR3s include the opening cysteine and the closing phenylalanine or tryptophan. Each record gives: V gene, D gene, clone size, J gene, CDR3 DNA, CDR3 protein. D genes are given only for firm matches. Some rows have no size entry. The others give once, few or many, or a class for an expanded clone.

v_call: TRBV9
d_call: NA
clone_size: NA
j_call: TRBJ1-1
cdr3_nt: TGTGCCAGCAGCGCCACAATGAACACTGAAGCTTTCTTT
cdr3_aa: CASSATMNTEAFF

v_call: TRBV3-1
d_call: NA
clone_size: NA
j_call: TRBJ2-1
cdr3_nt: TGTGCCAGCAGCCAGAGACTGGCCGGAAACAATGAGCAGTTCTTC
cdr3_aa: CASSQRLAGNNEQFF

v_call: TRBV29-1
d_call: NA
clone_size: NA
j_call: TRBJ1-1
cdr3_nt: TGCAGCGTTCGGAAGAACACTGAAGCTTTCTTT
cdr3_aa: CSVRKNTEAFF

v_call: TRBV4-3
d_call: TRBD2
clone_size: NA
j_call: TRBJ2-1
cdr3_nt: TGCGCCAGCAGCCAAGATGAAACGGGGGGGGGAAATGAGCAGTTCTTC
cdr3_aa: CASSQDETGGGNEQFF

v_call: TRBV2
d_call: NA
clone_size: NA
j_call: TRBJ2-2
cdr3_nt: TGTGCCAGCAGTGAGCCTGGGTCAGTCAACACCGGGGAGCTGTTTTTT
cdr3_aa: CASSEPGSVNTGELFF

v_call: TRBV29-1
d_call: NA
clone_size: NA
j_call: TRBJ1-1
cdr3_nt: TGCAGCGTTGAGGCAGGGGATAACACTGAAGCTTTCTTT
cdr3_aa: CSVEAGDNTEAFF

v_call: TRBV9
d_call: TRBD1
clone_size: NA
j_call: TRBJ1-6
cdr3_nt: TGTGCCAGCGGCCCCACAGGGGGCATCCCACCCCTCCACTTT
cdr3_aa: CASGPTGGIPPLHF

v_call: TRBV15
d_call: NA
clone_size: NA
j_call: TRBJ2-3
cdr3_nt: TGTGCCACCAGCAGAGTTCCCGGGACGGACGTTCCTTTTAGCACAGATACGCAGTATTTT
cdr3_aa: CATSRVPGTDVPFSTDTQYF

v_call: TRBV12-3/TRBV12-4
d_call: NA
clone_size: NA
j_call: TRBJ1-2
cdr3_nt: TGTGCCAGTAGGGCGTCCTATGGCTACACCTTC
cdr3_aa: CASRASYGYTF

v_call: TRBV20-1
d_call: NA
clone_size: NA
j_call: TRBJ1-1
cdr3_nt: TGCAGTGCTAGTGTGGGCACTGAAGCTTTCTTT
cdr3_aa: CSASVGTEAFF

v_call: TRBV29-1
d_call: TRBD2
clone_size: once
j_call: TRBJ2-1
cdr3_nt: TGCAGCGTTGTTACTAGCGGGGGCATGTTCTTC
cdr3_aa: CSVVTSGGMFF

v_call: TRBV5-4
d_call: NA
clone_size: NA
j_call: TRBJ1-1
cdr3_nt: TGTGCCAGCAGCCACGCAGGGATGAACACTGAAGCTTTCTTT
cdr3_aa: CASSHAGMNTEAFF

v_call: TRBV7-8
d_call: TRBD1
clone_size: NA
j_call: TRBJ2-7
cdr3_nt: TGTGCCAGCACCAGGCGCGACAGGGGGGTGGACGAGCAGTACTTC
cdr3_aa: CASTRRDRGVDEQYF

v_call: TRBV6-5
d_call: NA
clone_size: NA
j_call: TRBJ2-5
cdr3_nt: TGTGCCAGCAGTTGGACAGTCCAAGAGACCCAGTACTTC
cdr3_aa: CASSWTVQETQYF

v_call: TRBV4-1
d_call: NA
clone_size: NA
j_call: TRBJ1-1
cdr3_nt: TGCGCCAGCAGCCAACCGCAGGGGCAAATGAACACTGAAGCTTTCTTT
cdr3_aa: CASSQPQGQMNTEAFF

v_call: TRBV4-1
d_call: NA
clone_size: NA
j_call: TRBJ1-6
cdr3_nt: TGCGCCAGCAGCCAAGATCGCGTGGCCCTCCACTTT
cdr3_aa: CASSQDRVALHF

v_call: TRBV25-1
d_call: NA
clone_size: few
j_call: TRBJ1-2
cdr3_nt: TGTGCCAGCAGTGAGAGGGCGGACTATGGCTACACCTTC
cdr3_aa: CASSERADYGYTF

v_call: TRBV7-2
d_call: TRBD1
clone_size: NA
j_call: TRBJ2-7
cdr3_nt: TGTGCCAGCAGCTTAAGTTCAGGGGGCATATACGAGCAGTACTTC
cdr3_aa: CASSLSSGGIYEQYF

v_call: TRBV24-1
d_call: TRBD2
clone_size: once
j_call: TRBJ2-1
cdr3_nt: TGTGCCACCAGTGACGGGAGGGCAGTCAGCCAGGATGAGCAGTTCTTC
cdr3_aa: CATSDGRAVSQDEQFF

v_call: TRBV27
d_call: NA
clone_size: NA
j_call: TRBJ1-2
cdr3_nt: TGTGCCAGCAGTTTAGGGAGCCCGGGCTATGGCTACACCTTC
cdr3_aa: CASSLGSPGYGYTF

v_call: TRBV5-5
d_call: NA
clone_size: NA
j_call: TRBJ2-7
cdr3_nt: TGTGCCAGCAGCTTAACCGGGAACTCCTACGAGCAGTACTTC
cdr3_aa: CASSLTGNSYEQYF

v_call: TRBV15
d_call: NA
clone_size: once
j_call: TRBJ2-7
cdr3_nt: TGTGCCACCAGCATTACCTTCCAGGGGAGCGACGAGCAGTACTTC
cdr3_aa: CATSITFQGSDEQYF

v_call: TRBV5-4
d_call: TRBD1
clone_size: NA
j_call: TRBJ2-6
cdr3_nt: TGTGCCAGCAGCTCCCCCGGACAGGGTTTCTCTGGGGCCAACGTCCTGACTTTC
cdr3_aa: CASSSPGQGFSGANVLTF

v_call: TRBV20-1
d_call: NA
clone_size: NA
j_call: TRBJ1-2
cdr3_nt: TGCAGTGCTACCCTGGACAGCCCTTCAACAACCTTC
cdr3_aa: CSATLDSPSTTF

v_call: TRBV3-1
d_call: NA
clone_size: NA
j_call: TRBJ2-5
cdr3_nt: TGTGCCAGCAGCCAAGATAGTTCCCTCGCGGGAGAGACCCAGTACTTC
cdr3_aa: CASSQDSSLAGETQYF

v_call: TRBV20-1
d_call: TRBD2
clone_size: NA
j_call: TRBJ2-3
cdr3_nt: TGCAGTGCCCGACCCTCTAGCGGGGGTTCAGATACGCAGTATTTT
cdr3_aa: CSARPSSGGSDTQYF

v_call: TRBV10-2
d_call: NA
clone_size: NA
j_call: TRBJ2-7
cdr3_nt: TGCGCCACGCAGGGGTCCTACGAGCAGTACTTC
cdr3_aa: CATQGSYEQYF

v_call: TRBV15
d_call: NA
clone_size: NA
j_call: TRBJ1-5
cdr3_nt: TGTGCCACCAGCAGAGATAATTCTTATCAGCCCCAGCATTTT
cdr3_aa: CATSRDNSYQPQHF

v_call: TRBV20-1
d_call: NA
clone_size: NA
j_call: TRBJ2-1
cdr3_nt: TGCAGTGCTAGCCGGGATGCAACCTACAATGAGCAGTTCTTC
cdr3_aa: CSASRDATYNEQFF